This T cell receptor (beta chain) was sequenced in a study of a mutant IDH1 vaccine in newly diagnosed glioma. Study information: Vaccinations, eight in total, occurred in weeks 1, 3, 5, 7, 11, 15, 19, 23. Most patients had radiochemotherapy with temozolomide before enrollment; others had one alone.

Time point given: week 23, last vaccination. Each dose delivered 300 ug of mutant IDH1 20-mer peptide subcutaneously with imiquimod. Astrocytomas found in donors were new, WHO grade 3 or 4, IDH1-mutant and ATRX-lost. Here immunoSEQ multiplex PCR was the method, and the copy in TCRdb shows in-frame clones only, minus some. The profile covers about 41,000 clones, with around 76% appearing a single time and around 6.6% taken by the ten largest. Germline V gene lookup returns CDR1 MDHEN and CDR2 SYDVKM. This CDR3 has 14 residues. V lost 10 bases and J lost 3, with 13 bases in between. With respect to this clone: Its antigen is as yet unknown.

J is TRBJ1-6 and V is TRBV28, with D perhaps matching TRBD1 (5 bases). The sequence was collected from a woman in her 40s with glioma. Some clones in this sample may be carry-over from other donors' samples. Specimen: PBMCs, collected from a glioma patient whose treatment included an IDH1 peptide vaccine. The CDR3 DNA reads TGTGCCACCTCGGGGGGGGACTATAATTCACCCCTCCACTTT. Its protein is CATSGGDYNSPLHF. Full variable domain (missing parts from reference TRBV28 and TRBJ1-6): DVKVTQSSRYLVKRTGEKVFLECVQDMDHENMFWYRQDPGLGLRLIYFSYDVKMKEKGDIPEGYSVSREKKERFSLILESASTNQTSMYLCATSGGDYNSPLHFGNGTRLTVT.